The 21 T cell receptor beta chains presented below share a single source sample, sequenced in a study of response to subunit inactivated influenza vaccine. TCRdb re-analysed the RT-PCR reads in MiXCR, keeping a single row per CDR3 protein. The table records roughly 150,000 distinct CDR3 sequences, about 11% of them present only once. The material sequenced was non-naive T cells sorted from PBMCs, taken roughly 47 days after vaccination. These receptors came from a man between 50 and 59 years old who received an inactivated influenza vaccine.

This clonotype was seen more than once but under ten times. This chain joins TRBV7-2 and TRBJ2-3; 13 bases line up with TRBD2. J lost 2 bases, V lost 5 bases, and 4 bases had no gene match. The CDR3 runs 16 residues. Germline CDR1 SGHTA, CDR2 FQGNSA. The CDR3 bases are TGTGCCAGCAGCACGGGGACTAGCGGGGACACAGATACGCAGTATTTT. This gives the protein CASSTGTSGDTDTQYF. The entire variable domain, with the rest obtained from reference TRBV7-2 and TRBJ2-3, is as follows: GAGVSQSPSNKVTEKGKDVELRCDPISGHTALYWYRQSLGQGLEFLIYFQGNSAPDKSGLPSDRFSAERTGGSVSTLTIQRTQQEDSAVYLCASSTGTSGDTDTQYFGPGTRLTVL.

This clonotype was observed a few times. CDR3 nucleotide sequence: TGCAGTGCTAGAGAGGAAAGGGGACTAACCACAGATACGCAGTATTTT. This gives the protein CSAREERGLTTDTQYF. This chain links TRBV20-1 with TRBJ2-3, with 7 nucleotides matching TRBD2. V lost 0 bases, J lost 2 bases, and 8 bases stayed unmatched. In germline, CDR1 is DFQATT, CDR2 SNEGSKA (reference sequence). CDR3 length: 16 residues.

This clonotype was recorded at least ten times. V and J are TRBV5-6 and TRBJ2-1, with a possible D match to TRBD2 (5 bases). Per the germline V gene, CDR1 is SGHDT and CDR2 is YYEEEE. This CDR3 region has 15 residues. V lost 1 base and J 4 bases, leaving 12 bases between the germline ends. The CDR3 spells CASSLSSIGYNEQFF. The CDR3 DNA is TGTGCCAGCAGCTTGTCTAGCATAGGGTACAATGAGCAGTTCTTC.

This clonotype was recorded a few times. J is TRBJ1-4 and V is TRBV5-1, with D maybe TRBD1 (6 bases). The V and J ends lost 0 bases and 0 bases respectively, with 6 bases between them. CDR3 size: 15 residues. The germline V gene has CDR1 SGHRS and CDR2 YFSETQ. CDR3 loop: CASSLDRATNEKLFF. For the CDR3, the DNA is TGCGCCAGCAGCTTGGACAGGGCAACTAATGAAAAACTGTTTTTT.

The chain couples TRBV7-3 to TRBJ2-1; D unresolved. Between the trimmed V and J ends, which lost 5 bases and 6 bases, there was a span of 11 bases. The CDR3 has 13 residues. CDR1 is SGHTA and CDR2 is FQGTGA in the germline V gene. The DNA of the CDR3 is TGTGCCAGCAGCCCTCGGGCTAGCAATGAGCAGTTCTTC. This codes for CASSPRASNEQFF.

CDR3 DNA sequence: TGTGCCAGCAGACCCGAGGGGATTTTGGACACTGAAGCTTTCTTT. Protein product: CASRPEGILDTEAFF. The chain links TRBV6-1 to TRBJ1-1; D is perhaps TRBD1 (5 bases). The CDR3 consists of 15 residues. Trimming removed 6 bases at V and 3 bases at J, with 17 bases between. CDR1 is MNHNS, CDR2 SASEGT, per germline.

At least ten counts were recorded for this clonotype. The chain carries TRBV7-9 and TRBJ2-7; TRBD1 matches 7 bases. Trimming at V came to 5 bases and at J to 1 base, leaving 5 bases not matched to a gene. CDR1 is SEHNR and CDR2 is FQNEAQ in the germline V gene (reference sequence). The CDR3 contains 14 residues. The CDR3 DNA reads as TGTGCCAGCAGCCCCCGGGACAGATCCTACGAGCAGTACTTC. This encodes CASSPRDRSYEQYF.

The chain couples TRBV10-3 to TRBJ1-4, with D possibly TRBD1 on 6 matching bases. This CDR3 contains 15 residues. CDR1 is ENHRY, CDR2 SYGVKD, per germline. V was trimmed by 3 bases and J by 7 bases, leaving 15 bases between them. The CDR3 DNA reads TGTGCCATCAGTGAATCAGGGGAGAGCGGTGAAAAACTGTTTTTT. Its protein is CAISESGESGEKLFF.

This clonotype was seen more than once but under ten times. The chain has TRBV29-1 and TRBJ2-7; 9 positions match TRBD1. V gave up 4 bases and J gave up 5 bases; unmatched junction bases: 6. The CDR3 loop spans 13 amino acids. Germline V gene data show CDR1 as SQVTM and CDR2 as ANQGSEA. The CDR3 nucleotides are TGCAGCGTTGCCGGGACAGGGAGGGACGAGCAGTACTTC. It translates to CSVAGTGRDEQYF.

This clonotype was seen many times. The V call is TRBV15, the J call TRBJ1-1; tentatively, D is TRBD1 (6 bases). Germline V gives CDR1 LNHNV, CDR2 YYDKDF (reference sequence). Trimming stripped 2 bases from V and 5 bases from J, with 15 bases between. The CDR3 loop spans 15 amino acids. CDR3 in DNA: TGTGCCACCAGCAGACCCCGGGGGCGAGATACTGAAGCTTTCTTT. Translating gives CATSRPRGRDTEAFF.

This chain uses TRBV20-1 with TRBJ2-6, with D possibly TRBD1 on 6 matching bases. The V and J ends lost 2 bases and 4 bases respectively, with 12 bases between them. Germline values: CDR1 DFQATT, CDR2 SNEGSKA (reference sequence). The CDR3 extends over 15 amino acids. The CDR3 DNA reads TGCAGTGCTAGAACCCAGGGGACGGGGGCCAACGTCCTGACTTTC. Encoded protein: CSARTQGTGANVLTF.

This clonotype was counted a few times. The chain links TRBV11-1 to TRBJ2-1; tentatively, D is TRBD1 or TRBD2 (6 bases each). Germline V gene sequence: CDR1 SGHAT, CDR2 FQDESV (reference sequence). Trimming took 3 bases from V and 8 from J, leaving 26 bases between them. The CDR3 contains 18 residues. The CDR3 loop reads CASSFSTLSGGGRDEQFF. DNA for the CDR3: TGTGCCAGCAGCTTCAGCACCTTAAGCGGAGGGGGACGTGATGAGCAGTTCTTC. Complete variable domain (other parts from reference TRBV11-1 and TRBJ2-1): EAEVAQSPRYKITEKSQAVAFWCDPISGHATLYWYRQILGQGPELLVQFQDESVVDDSQLPKDRFSAERLKGVDSTLKIQPAELGDSAMYLCASSFSTLSGGGRDEQFFGPGTRLTVL.

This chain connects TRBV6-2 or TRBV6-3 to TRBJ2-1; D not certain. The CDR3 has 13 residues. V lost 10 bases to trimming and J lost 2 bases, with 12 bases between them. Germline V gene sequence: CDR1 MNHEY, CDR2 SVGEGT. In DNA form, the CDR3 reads TGTGCCACCCTATCGCGGCCCTACAATGAGCAGTTCTTC. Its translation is CATLSRPYNEQFF.

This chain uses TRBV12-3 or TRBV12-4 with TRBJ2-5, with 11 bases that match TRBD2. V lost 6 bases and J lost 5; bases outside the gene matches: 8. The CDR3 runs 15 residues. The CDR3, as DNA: TGTGCCAGCAGGCCTAGCGGGGGGACCAGGGAGACCCAGTACTTC. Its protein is CASRPSGGTRETQYF.

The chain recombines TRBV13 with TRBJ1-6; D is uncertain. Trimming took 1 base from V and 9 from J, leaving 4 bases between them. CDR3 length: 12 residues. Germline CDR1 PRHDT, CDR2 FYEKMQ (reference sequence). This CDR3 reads CASSLVGSPLHF. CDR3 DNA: TGTGCCAGCAGCTTAGTAGGTTCACCCCTCCACTTT.

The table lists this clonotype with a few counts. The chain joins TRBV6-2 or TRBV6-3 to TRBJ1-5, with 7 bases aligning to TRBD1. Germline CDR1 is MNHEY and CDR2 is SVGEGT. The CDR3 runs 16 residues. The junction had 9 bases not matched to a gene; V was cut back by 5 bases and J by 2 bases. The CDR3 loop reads CASSPQAGTGNQPQHF. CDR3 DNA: TGTGCCAGCAGTCCGCAGGCGGGGACAGGCAATCAGCCCCAGCATTTT.

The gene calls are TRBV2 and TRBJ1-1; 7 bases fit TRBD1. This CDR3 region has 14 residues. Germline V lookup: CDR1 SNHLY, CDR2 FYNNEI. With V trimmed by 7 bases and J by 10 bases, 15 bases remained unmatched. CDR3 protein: CASIGFRGRAGAFF. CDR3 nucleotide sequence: TGTGCCAGCATCGGGTTTAGGGGGCGAGCCGGAGCTTTCTTT.

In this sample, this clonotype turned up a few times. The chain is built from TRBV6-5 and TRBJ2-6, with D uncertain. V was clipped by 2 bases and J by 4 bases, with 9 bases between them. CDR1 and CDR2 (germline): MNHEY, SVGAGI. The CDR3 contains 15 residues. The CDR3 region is CASSYERSGANVLTF. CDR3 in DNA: TGTGCCAGCAGTTACGAGAGGTCCGGGGCCAACGTCCTGACTTTC.

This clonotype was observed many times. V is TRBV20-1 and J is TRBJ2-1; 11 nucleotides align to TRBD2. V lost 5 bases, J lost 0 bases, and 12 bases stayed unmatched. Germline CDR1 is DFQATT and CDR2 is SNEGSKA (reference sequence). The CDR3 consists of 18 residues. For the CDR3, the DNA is TGCAGTGCTCTCCTGACTAGCGGGGTCTCGAGCTCCTACAATGAGCAGTTCTTC. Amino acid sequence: CSALLTSGVSSSYNEQFF.

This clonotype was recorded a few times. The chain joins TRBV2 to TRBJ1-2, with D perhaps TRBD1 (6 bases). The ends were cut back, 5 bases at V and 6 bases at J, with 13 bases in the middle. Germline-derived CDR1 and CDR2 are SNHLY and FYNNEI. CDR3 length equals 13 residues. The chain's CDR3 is CASSFRGADGYTF. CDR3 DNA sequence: TGTGCCAGCAGTTTCAGGGGAGCGGATGGCTACACCTTC. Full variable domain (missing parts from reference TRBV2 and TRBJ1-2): EPEVTQTPSHQVTQMGQEVILRCVPISNHLYFYWYRQILGQKVEFLVSFYNNEISEKSEIFDDQFSVERPDGSNFTLKIRSTKLEDSAMYFCASSFRGADGYTFGSGTRLTVV.

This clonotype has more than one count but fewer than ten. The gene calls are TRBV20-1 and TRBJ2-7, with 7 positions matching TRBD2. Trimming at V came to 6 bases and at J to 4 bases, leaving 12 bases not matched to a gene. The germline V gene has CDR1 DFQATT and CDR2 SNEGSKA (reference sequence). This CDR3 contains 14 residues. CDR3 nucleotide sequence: TGCAGTGCCCTCCAGTGGGCGGGGGTTTACGAGCAGTACTTC. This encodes CSALQWAGVYEQYF.